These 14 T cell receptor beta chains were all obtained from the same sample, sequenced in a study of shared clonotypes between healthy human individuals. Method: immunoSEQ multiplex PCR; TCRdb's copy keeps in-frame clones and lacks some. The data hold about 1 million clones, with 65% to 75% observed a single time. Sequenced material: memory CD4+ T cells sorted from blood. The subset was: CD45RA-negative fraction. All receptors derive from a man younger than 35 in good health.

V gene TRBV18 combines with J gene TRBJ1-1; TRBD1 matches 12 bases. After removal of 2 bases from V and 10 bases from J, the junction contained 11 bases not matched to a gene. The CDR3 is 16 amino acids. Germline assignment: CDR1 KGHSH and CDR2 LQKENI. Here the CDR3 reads CASSPSGTGGVGRAFF. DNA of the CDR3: TGTGCCAGCTCACCATCCGGGACAGGGGGCGTTGGAAGAGCTTTCTTT. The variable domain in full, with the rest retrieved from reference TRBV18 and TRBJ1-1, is NAGVMQNPRHLVRRRGQEARLRCSPMKGHSHVYWYRQLPEEGLKFMVYLQKENIIDESGMPKERFSAEFPKEGPSILRIQQVVRGDSAAYFCASSPSGTGGVGRAFFGQGTRLTVV.

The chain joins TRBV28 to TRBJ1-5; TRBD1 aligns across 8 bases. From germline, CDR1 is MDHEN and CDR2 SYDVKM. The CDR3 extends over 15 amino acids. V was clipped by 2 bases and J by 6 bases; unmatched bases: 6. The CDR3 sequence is CASSLGQGVGQPQHF. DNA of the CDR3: TGTGCCAGCAGTTTAGGACAGGGTGTTGGTCAGCCCCAGCATTTT.

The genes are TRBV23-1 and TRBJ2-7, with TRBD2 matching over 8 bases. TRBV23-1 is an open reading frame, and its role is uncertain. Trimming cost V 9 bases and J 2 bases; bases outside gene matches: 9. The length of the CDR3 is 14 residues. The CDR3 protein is CARPPLAGTYEQYF. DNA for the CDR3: TGCGCCAGACCCCCCCTAGCGGGTACCTACGAGCAGTACTTC.

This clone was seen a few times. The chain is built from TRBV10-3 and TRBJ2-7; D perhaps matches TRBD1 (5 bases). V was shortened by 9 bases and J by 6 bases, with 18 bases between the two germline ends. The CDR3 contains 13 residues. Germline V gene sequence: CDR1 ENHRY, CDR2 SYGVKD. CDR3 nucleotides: TGTGCCATAGGGGTACTAACAGGTTCCGAGCAGTACTTC. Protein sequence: CAIGVLTGSEQYF.

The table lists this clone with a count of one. The DNA of the CDR3 is TGTGCCAGCAGAAGACCCGGGATTAGCACAGATACGCAGTATTTT. It specifies CASRRPGISTDTQYF. The chain couples TRBV7-2 to TRBJ2-3; possibly TRBD2 for D (5 bases). Trimming cost V 6 bases and J 0 bases, with 13 bases left between them. Germline lookup yields CDR1 SGHTA and CDR2 FQGNSA. The CDR3 covers 15 residues.

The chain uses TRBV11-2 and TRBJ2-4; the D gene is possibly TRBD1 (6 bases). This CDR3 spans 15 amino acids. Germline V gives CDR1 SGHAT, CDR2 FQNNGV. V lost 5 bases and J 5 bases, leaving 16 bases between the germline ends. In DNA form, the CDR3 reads TGTGCCAGCAGCACCCTACAGGGTAGTGAAAACATTCAGTACTTC. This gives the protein CASSTLQGSENIQYF. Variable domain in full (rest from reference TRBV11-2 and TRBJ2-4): EAGVAQSPRYKIIEKRQSVAFWCNPISGHATLYWYQQILGQGPKLLIQFQNNGVVDDSQLPKDRFSAERLKGVDSTLKIQPAKLEDSAVYLCASSTLQGSENIQYFGAGTRLSVL.

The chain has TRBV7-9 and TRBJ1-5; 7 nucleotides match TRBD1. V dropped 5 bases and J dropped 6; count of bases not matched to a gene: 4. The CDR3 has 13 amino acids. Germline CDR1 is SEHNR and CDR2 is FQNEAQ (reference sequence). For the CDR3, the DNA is TGTGCCAGCAGCCTGACAGGGAGTCAGCCCCAGCATTTT. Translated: CASSLTGSQPQHF.

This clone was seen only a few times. DNA for the CDR3: TGTGCCAGTGGGGACAGGGCACGGCGGGACCCTATGGGAGGCTCCTACAATGAGCAGTTCTTC. Protein product: CASGDRARRDPMGGSYNEQFF. The chain recombines TRBV19 with TRBJ2-1; 9 bases are shared with TRBD1. V gave up 8 bases and J gave up 0 bases; unmatched junction bases: 23. In germline, CDR1 is LNHDA, CDR2 SQIVND (reference sequence). CDR3 length: 21 residues.

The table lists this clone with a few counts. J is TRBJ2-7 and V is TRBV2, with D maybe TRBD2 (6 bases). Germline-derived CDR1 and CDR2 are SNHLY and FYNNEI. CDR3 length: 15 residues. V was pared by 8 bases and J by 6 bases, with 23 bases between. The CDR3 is CASALRVGGPSEQYF. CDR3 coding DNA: TGTGCCAGCGCTCTGAGGGTCGGAGGGCCCTCCGAGCAGTACTTC.

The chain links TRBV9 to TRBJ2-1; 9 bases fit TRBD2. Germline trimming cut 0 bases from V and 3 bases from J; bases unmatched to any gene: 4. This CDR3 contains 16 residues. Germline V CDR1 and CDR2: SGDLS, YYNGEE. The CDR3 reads CASSVVSSGGYNEQFF. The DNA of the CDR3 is TGTGCCAGCAGCGTAGTAAGTAGCGGGGGCTACAATGAGCAGTTCTTC.

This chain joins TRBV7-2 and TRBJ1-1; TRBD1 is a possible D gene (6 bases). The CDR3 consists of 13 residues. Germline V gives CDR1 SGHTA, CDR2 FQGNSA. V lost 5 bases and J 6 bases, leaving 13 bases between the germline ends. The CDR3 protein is CASSPRWTAEAFF. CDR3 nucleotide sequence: TGTGCCAGCAGCCCAAGATGGACAGCTGAAGCTTTCTTT.

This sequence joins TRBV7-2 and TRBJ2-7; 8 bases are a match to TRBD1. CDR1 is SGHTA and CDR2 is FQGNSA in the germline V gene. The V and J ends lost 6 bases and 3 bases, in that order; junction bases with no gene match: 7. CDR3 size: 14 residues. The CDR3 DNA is TGTGCCAGCAGTTACCGACAGGGGAGCTACGAGCAGTACTTC. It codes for CASSYRQGSYEQYF.

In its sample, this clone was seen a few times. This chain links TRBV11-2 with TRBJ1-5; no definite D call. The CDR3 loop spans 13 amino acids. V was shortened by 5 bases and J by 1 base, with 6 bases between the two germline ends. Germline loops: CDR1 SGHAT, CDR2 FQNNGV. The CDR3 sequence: CASSTRSNQPQHF. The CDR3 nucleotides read TGTGCCAGCAGCACTAGGAGCAATCAGCCCCAGCATTTT.

DNA for the CDR3: TGTGCCAGCAAGAGCCGGGACAGGCCGACCCACTATGGCTACACCTTC. This gives the protein CASKSRDRPTHYGYTF. The chain has TRBV2 and TRBJ1-2; 8 nucleotides line up with TRBD1. The V and J ends lost 7 bases and 3 bases, in that order; junction bases with no gene match: 13. Germline CDR1 SNHLY, CDR2 FYNNEI. The CDR3 contains 16 residues. The full variable domain, its missing parts supplied by reference TRBV2 and TRBJ1-2, is EPEVTQTPSHQVTQMGQEVILRCVPISNHLYFYWYRQILGQKVEFLVSFYNNEISEKSEIFDDQFSVERPDGSNFTLKIRSTKLEDSAMYFCASKSRDRPTHYGYTFGSGTRLTVV.